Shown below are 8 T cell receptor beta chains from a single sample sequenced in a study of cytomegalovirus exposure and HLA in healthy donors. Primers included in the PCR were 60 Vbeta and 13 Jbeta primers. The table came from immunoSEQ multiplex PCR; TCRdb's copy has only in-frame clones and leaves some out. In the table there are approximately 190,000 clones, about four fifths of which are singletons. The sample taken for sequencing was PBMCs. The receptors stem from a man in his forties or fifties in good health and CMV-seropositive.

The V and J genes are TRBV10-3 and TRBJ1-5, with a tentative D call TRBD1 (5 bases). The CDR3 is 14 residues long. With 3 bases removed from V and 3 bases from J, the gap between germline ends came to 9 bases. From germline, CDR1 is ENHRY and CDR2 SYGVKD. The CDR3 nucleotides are TGTGCCATCAGTGACCAGGGTGACAATCAGCCCCAGCATTTT. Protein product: CAISDQGDNQPQHF.

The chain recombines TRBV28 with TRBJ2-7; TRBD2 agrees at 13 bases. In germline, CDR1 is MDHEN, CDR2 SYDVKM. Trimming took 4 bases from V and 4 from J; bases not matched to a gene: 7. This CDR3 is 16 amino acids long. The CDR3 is CASSSGLAGVRYEQYF. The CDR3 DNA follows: TGTGCCAGCAGTTCAGGACTAGCGGGAGTAAGATACGAGCAGTACTTC.

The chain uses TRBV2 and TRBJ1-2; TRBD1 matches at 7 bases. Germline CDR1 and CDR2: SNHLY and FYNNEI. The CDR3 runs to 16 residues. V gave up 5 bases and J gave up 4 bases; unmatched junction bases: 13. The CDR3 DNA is TGTGCCAGCAGTTTTACGACGGACCCAGGGGGCTATGGCTACACCTTC. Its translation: CASSFTTDPGGYGYTF.

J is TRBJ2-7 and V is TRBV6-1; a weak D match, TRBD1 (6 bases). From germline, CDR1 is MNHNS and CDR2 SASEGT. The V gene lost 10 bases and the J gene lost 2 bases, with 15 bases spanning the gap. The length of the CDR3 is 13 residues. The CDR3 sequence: CATEAQGTYEQYF. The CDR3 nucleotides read TGTGCCACCGAAGCACAGGGAACCTACGAGCAGTACTTC.

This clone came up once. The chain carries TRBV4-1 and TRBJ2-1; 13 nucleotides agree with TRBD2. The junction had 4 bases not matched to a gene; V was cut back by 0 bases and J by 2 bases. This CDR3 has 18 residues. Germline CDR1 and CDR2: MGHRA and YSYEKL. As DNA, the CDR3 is TGCGCCAGCAGCCAAGATAGACTAGCGGGGGGCCCCTACAATGAGCAGTTCTTC. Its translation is CASSQDRLAGGPYNEQFF.

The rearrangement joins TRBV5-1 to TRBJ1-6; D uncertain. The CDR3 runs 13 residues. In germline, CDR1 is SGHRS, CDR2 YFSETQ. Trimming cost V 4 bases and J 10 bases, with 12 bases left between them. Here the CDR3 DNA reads TGCGCCAGCAGCCCGGGGAGAAGATCACCCCTCCACTTT. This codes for CASSPGRRSPLHF.

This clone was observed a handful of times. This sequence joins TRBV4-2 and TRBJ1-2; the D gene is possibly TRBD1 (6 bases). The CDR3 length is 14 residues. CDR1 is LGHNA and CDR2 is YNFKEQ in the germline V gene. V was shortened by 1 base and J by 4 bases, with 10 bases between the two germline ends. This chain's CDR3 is CASSQATGFYGYTF. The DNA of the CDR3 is TGTGCCAGCAGCCAAGCTACAGGGTTCTATGGCTACACCTTC.

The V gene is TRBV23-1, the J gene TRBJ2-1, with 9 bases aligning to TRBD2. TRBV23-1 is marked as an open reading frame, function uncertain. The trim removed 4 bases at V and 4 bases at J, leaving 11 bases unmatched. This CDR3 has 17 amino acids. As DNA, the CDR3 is TGCGCCAGCAGTCTCACTAGCGGGCATAGTCATTACAATGAGCAGTTCTTC. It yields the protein CASSLTSGHSHYNEQFF.